Shown below are 8 T cell receptor beta chains from a single sample sequenced in a study of CD4 T cells in relation to SARS-CoV-2 and coronaviruses. Unexposed donor CD4+ T cells date from about 2011-2018, before the COVID-19 pandemic. After about ten days of culture, CD4+ T cells were isolated. Libraries were prepared by immunoSEQ multiplex PCR; TCRdb keeps only in-frame clonotypes and omits some of them. This table holds 16,000 or so clones, around 77% found once. No cognate antigen is known for these TCRs. The specimen was CD4+ T cells from PBMCs, cultured in vitro. These receptors originate from a human donor in good health.

This clone showed up just a few times. V and J are TRBV5-1 and TRBJ2-3; TRBD1 or TRBD2 may be the D gene (6 bases each). Germline loops: CDR1 SGHRS, CDR2 YFSETQ. V gave up 7 bases and J gave up 1 base, with 13 bases separating them. This CDR3 has 14 amino acids. Here the CDR3 DNA reads TGCGCCAGCGGGGGGCCCCAGGGCACAGATACGCAGTATTTT. Amino acid sequence: CASGGPQGTDTQYF.

The chain joins TRBV18 to TRBJ2-7, with 14 bases aligning to TRBD2. From germline, CDR1 is KGHSH and CDR2 LQKENI. The CDR3 extends over 15 amino acids. V lost 3 bases and J lost 6; bases outside the gene matches: 4. CDR3 loop: CASSPGTSGSLEQYF. The CDR3 bases are TGTGCCAGCTCACCGGGGACTAGCGGGAGTCTCGAGCAGTACTTC.

The rearrangement links TRBV6-5 to TRBJ2-5, with D possibly being TRBD1 (5 bases). V was cut by 4 bases and J by 5 bases, with 14 bases left in between. Per the germline V gene, CDR1 is MNHEY and CDR2 is SVGAGI. The CDR3 extends over 14 amino acids. The CDR3 nucleotides read TGTGCCAGCAGTTCCCCACGGACACACGAGACCCAGTACTTC. It is translated as CASSSPRTHETQYF.

This sequence joins TRBV12-5 and TRBJ1-4, with 7 bases identical to TRBD1. This CDR3 comprises 18 residues. Trimming at V came to 3 bases and at J to 7 bases, leaving 17 bases not matched to a gene. The germline V gene has CDR1 LGHNT and CDR2 FRNRAP. CDR3 DNA sequence: TGTGCTAGTGGTTTAACACAAGGGACAGCAATCTTAAGTGAAAAACTGTTTTTT. Its translation: CASGLTQGTAILSEKLFF.

V gene TRBV7-3 combines with J gene TRBJ2-5, with TRBD2 matching over 15 bases. Germline CDR1 reads SGHTA; CDR2 reads FQGTGA. V lost 4 bases and J lost 4; bases outside the gene matches: 1. This CDR3 region has 15 residues. Here the CDR3 DNA reads TGTGCCAGCAGCTGGACTAGCGGGAGGGGAGAGACCCAGTACTTC. This sequence encodes CASSWTSGRGETQYF.

CDR3 sequence (DNA): TGTGCAAGTCGGAACGGGACTAGCGGGAGAAGGTCCCCGGCCGAGCAGTACTTC. It translates to CASRNGTSGRRSPAEQYF. J is TRBJ2-7 and V is TRBV12-2; the table's D call of TRBD2 was not tested on the DNA. TRBV12-2 constitutes a pseudogene. CDR3 size: 18 residues.

The chain recombines TRBV10-3 with TRBJ2-7, with TRBD1 identical over 7 bases. CDR1 and CDR2 (germline): ENHRY, SYGVKD. CDR3 size: 14 residues. Trimming cost V 5 bases and J 3 bases; bases outside gene matches: 7. CDR3 nucleotide sequence: TGTGCCATCAGTTATACAGGGGCCAGCTACGAGCAGTACTTC. Translation: CAISYTGASYEQYF.

The chain carries TRBV28 and TRBJ1-5; D not certain. The CDR3 is made up of 14 amino acids. Trimming removed 5 bases at V and 0 bases at J, with 8 bases between. The germline V gene has CDR1 MDHEN and CDR2 SYDVKM. CDR3: CASSPPYSNQPQHF. The CDR3 DNA reads as TGTGCCAGCAGTCCCCCTTATAGCAATCAGCCCCAGCATTTT.